The clone carrying this T cell receptor (beta chain) was counted at least ten times. Time point noted: blood at routine non-recurrence follow-up after resection. Unsorted whole RNA of tumor, nontumor lung or frozen PBMC was sequenced. The data derive from a study of spatial heterogeneity in lung cancer. Using its own MiXCR run on the 5' RACE reads, TCRdb lists one record per CDR3 protein. This sample has tens of thousands of distinct CDR3 sequences, with 6% to 8.5% found just once. CDR1 is MNHEY, CDR2 SVGAGI, per germline. Trimming stripped 5 bases from V and 4 bases from J, with 9 bases between. CDR3 length: 12 amino acids.

The rearrangement joins TRBV6-5 to TRBJ2-7; D gene ambiguous. Sequences were derived from PBMCs, sampled at follow-up. The sequence came from a female donor with early-stage non-small cell lung cancer. The CDR3 protein is CASSLPSYEQYF. The CDR3 nucleotides read TGTGCCAGCAGTCTCCCCTCTTACGAGCAGTACTTC.